The 22 T cell receptor beta chains below all came from one sample that was sequenced in a study of T cells expressing NK-cell markers. TCRdb re-called the 5' RACE reads, yielding one record per CDR3 amino acid sequence without DNA. Reported are some 390,000 distinct CDR3 sequences; the ten largest clones contain around 10%. The sample comprised blood T cells: a sorted CD56 or NKG2C T cell subset, CD4+ or CD8+ T cells, or bulk PBMC T cells (not recorded which). The receptors shown here come from a woman between 45 and 65 years old in good health.

The V and J genes are TRBV5-1 and TRBJ1-2. The CDR3 is 14 amino acids. Looked up from germline, CDR1 is SGHRS and CDR2 is YFSETQ. The CDR3 sequence is CASSLGEPEYGYTF.

The rearrangement uses TRBV6-5 and TRBJ2-7. The germline V gene encodes CDR1 MNHEY and CDR2 SVGAGI. This CDR3 has 11 residues. The CDR3: CASSGPYEQYF.

The CDR3: CASSFLGSLGETQYF. The V gene is TRBV5-1, the J gene TRBJ2-5. There are 15 residues in the CDR3. Germline loops: CDR1 SGHRS, CDR2 YFSETQ.

The V call is TRBV12-3 or TRBV12-4, the J call TRBJ1-4. The CDR3 is 14 residues long. CDR3 residues: CASSLTYTNEKLFF.

The chain joins TRBV16 to TRBJ1-1. From germline, CDR1 is KGHSY and CDR2 FQNENV. The CDR3 is made up of 14 amino acids. The CDR3 loop reads CASSQELMFTEAFF.

This rearrangement joins TRBV5-1 to TRBJ2-5; TCRdb names TRBD1, which stays unverified in the absence of DNA. This CDR3 is built from 16 residues. The germline gives CDR1 SGHRS, CDR2 YFSETQ. CDR3 loop: CASSLAWTGGQETQYF.

The chain links TRBV12-3 or TRBV12-4 to TRBJ2-1; TCRdb's D gene call, TRBD2, goes unchecked for lack of DNA. The CDR3 contains 15 residues. The chain's CDR3 is CASSSPGTSVDEQFF.

CDR3 residues: CSARENGVHGDEQFF. The rearrangement uses TRBV20-1 and TRBJ2-1. CDR1 is DFQATT and CDR2 is SNEGSKA in the germline V gene (reference sequence). The CDR3 contains 15 residues.

This sequence joins TRBV12-3 or TRBV12-4 and TRBJ2-3; as DNA is missing, the TRBD2 call by TCRdb cannot be tested. The CDR3 length is 15 residues. The CDR3 sequence is CASSGLGGRADTQYF.

The V and J genes are TRBV18 and TRBJ2-7; the TCRdb call, TRBD1, lacks DNA for checking. The CDR3 is 18 residues long. Germline lookup yields CDR1 KGHSH and CDR2 LQKENI. CDR3 region: CASSPLRQFGTVHVEQYF.

The chain carries TRBV3-1 and TRBJ2-3; the TRBD2 assignment by TCRdb is unverifiable without DNA. Germline CDR1 is LGHDT and CDR2 is YNNKEL (reference sequence). The CDR3 is 14 amino acids. The CDR3 sequence: CASSLGAYTDTQYF.

The chain joins TRBV7-2 to TRBJ1-2; TCRdb gives TRBD1 as the D gene, but with no DNA this cannot be confirmed. CDR1 and CDR2 from the germline V gene are SGHTA and FQGNSA. This CDR3 has 17 residues. This chain's CDR3 is CASNLEGGMQTNYGYTF. Drawing the rest from reference TRBV7-2 and TRBJ1-2, the complete variable domain is GAGVSQSPSNKVTEKGKDVELRCDPISGHTALYWYRQSLGQGLEFLIYFQGNSAPDKSGLPSDRFSAERTGGSVSTLTIQRTQQEDSAVYLCASNLEGGMQTNYGYTFGSGTRLTVV.

The chain links TRBV29-1 to TRBJ1-2. The CDR3 length is 12 residues. CDR1 is SQVTM and CDR2 is ANQGSEA in the germline V gene. The CDR3 sequence is CSVGQVNYGYTF.

The chain recombines TRBV18 with TRBJ2-5; no DNA is available, so the TRBD2 call from TCRdb remains unchecked. The CDR3 length is 17 residues. Germline assignment: CDR1 KGHSH and CDR2 LQKENI. The CDR3 loop reads CASSPSELAGGQETQYF.

V is TRBV19 and J is TRBJ1-5. This CDR3 contains 13 residues. Germline assignment: CDR1 LNHDA and CDR2 SQIVND (reference sequence). This CDR3 is CASSIDLTQPQHF.

The gene calls are TRBV9 and TRBJ2-7. CDR3 length: 15 amino acids. Germline values: CDR1 SGDLS, CDR2 YYNGEE. The CDR3 spells CASSVGYSIGYEQYF.

The chain combines TRBV19 with TRBJ2-3; the TCRdb call, TRBD2, lacks DNA for checking. The CDR3 runs to 17 residues. Germline CDR1 LNHDA, CDR2 SQIVND (reference sequence). CDR3 loop: CASNPHGGGLNTDTQYF.

The chain carries TRBV9 and TRBJ2-3; TCRdb designates TRBD1, a call that cannot be tested without DNA. In germline, CDR1 is SGDLS, CDR2 YYNGEE. The CDR3 consists of 15 residues. CDR3 amino acids: CASSSGTVSTDTQYF.

The chain couples TRBV7-9 to TRBJ1-6; the D call from TCRdb, TRBD1, cannot be confirmed without DNA. The CDR3 totals 16 residues. Germline lookup yields CDR1 SEHNR and CDR2 FQNEAQ (reference sequence). CDR3 in amino acids: CASSSYDPRQGSPLHF.

The genes are TRBV18 and TRBJ1-2; TCRdb gives TRBD1 as the D gene, but with no DNA this cannot be confirmed. The CDR3 contains 14 residues. From germline, CDR1 is KGHSH and CDR2 LQKENI. This CDR3 is CASSADRGQGGYTF.

The chain employs TRBV12-3 or TRBV12-4 and TRBJ2-7; with no DNA, the TCRdb D assignment of TRBD2 cannot be verified. This CDR3 spans 15 amino acids. Here the CDR3 reads CASRQLRTAPHEQYF.

J is TRBJ2-7 and V is TRBV7-9; TCRdb designates TRBD2, a call that cannot be tested without DNA. CDR3 size: 15 residues. The germline gives CDR1 SEHNR, CDR2 FQNEAQ (reference sequence). The CDR3 sequence: CASSSTSAGKDEQYF.